Below, 32 T cell receptor beta chains from the same sample are listed, as sequenced in a study of CD8 T cells in ankylosing spondylitis. TCRdb re-called the 5' RACE reads with MiXCR, one entry per CDR3 protein. The sample consists of roughly 220,000 distinct CDR3 sequences, about 10% of them appearing once. The specimen was blood, either unsorted or a sorted T cell fraction (not recorded which). The receptors were gathered from a male donor with ankylosing spondylitis or in good health (not recorded which).

On this clonotype itself: A read error is possible here, since a much larger clone lies one base away. The chain recombines TRBV5-1 with TRBJ1-2; D gene uncertain. Germline CDR1 and CDR2: SGHRS and YFSETQ. The CDR3 spans 15 residues. For the CDR3, the DNA is TGCGCCAGCAGCTTGGGGCAGGCCTTGAACTATGGCCACACCTTC. It specifies CASSLGQALNYGHTF. The whole variable domain, filled in from reference TRBV5-1 and TRBJ1-2, reads KAGVTQTPRYLIKTRGQQVTLSCSPISGHRSVSWYQQTPGQGLQFLFEYFSETQRNKGNFPGRFSGRQFSNSRSEMNVSTLELGDSALYLCASSLGQALNYGHTFGSGTRLTVV.

The V and J genes are TRBV7-2 and TRBJ2-7; unclear D gene. The CDR3 has 13 amino acids. Germline CDR1 and CDR2: SGHTA and FQGNSA. The V gene lost 5 bases and the J gene lost 5 bases, with 13 bases spanning the gap. The CDR3 spells CASSPGLGDEQYF. CDR3 sequence (DNA): TGTGCCAGCAGCCCCGGGTTGGGCGACGAGCAGTACTTC.

Ten or more counts support this clonotype. The rearrangement uses TRBV20-1 and TRBJ1-6; no clear D. V lost 0 bases to trimming and J lost 2 bases, with 5 bases between them. CDR1 and CDR2 from the germline V gene are DFQATT and SNEGSKA (reference sequence). The CDR3 is made up of 14 amino acids. The CDR3 loop is CSARDMAYNSPLHF. Here the CDR3 DNA reads TGCAGTGCTAGAGACATGGCCTATAATTCACCCCTCCACTTT.

This clonotype was seen at least ten times. The chain uses TRBV5-1 and TRBJ1-1; D is unresolved. The CDR3 covers 13 residues. The V end was cut by 0 bases, the J end by 1 base, with 4 bases between. CDR1 is SGHRS and CDR2 is YFSETQ in the germline V gene. This CDR3 reads CASSLEWNTEAFF. The CDR3 nucleotides are TGCGCCAGCAGCTTGGAATGGAACACTGAAGCTTTCTTT. Full variable domain (remainder filled in from reference TRBV5-1 and TRBJ1-1): KAGVTQTPRYLIKTRGQQVTLSCSPISGHRSVSWYQQTPGQGLQFLFEYFSETQRNKGNFPGRFSGRQFSNSRSEMNVSTLELGDSALYLCASSLEWNTEAFFGQGTRLTVV.

This clonotype was observed a few times. The chain uses TRBV24-1 and TRBJ2-2; TRBD1 is a possible D gene (6 bases). This CDR3 is 12 amino acids long. Germline CDR1 is KGHDR and CDR2 is SFDVKD. The V end was cut by 11 bases, the J end by 6 bases, with 12 bases between. CDR3 amino acids: CAIQGRPGELFF. The CDR3 nucleotides read TGTGCCATACAGGGTCGGCCCGGGGAGCTGTTTTTT.

V gene TRBV20-1 combines with J gene TRBJ1-1; D remains unclear. Germline V gives CDR1 DFQATT, CDR2 SNEGSKA (reference sequence). The CDR3 covers 14 residues. The germline V and J ends were trimmed by 0 bases and 2 bases, with 10 bases remaining between them. The CDR3 DNA is TGCAGTGCTAGAGATCGGGCGGGAAACACTGAAGCTTTCTTT. This codes for CSARDRAGNTEAFF.

As regards this clonotype: This sequence may be a read error, since a much larger clone differs from it by one base. V usage is TRBV11-2 and J usage is TRBJ2-5; 7 nucleotides agree with TRBD2. The CDR3 has 15 residues. Germline V gene data show CDR1 as SGHAT and CDR2 as FQNNGV. CDR3 coding DNA: TGTGCCAGCAGCTTAGCGGGGGGAGGACAAGAGACCCAGCACTTC. Protein product: CASSLAGGGQETQHF.

This clonotype was recorded at least ten times. V gene TRBV24-1 combines with J gene TRBJ1-1, with no clear D. The germline V and J ends were trimmed by 3 bases and 2 bases, with 9 bases remaining between them. The CDR3 spans 14 residues. The germline V gene has CDR1 KGHDR and CDR2 SFDVKD. DNA for the CDR3: TGTGCCACCAGTGATGGTGAAGCAAACACTGAAGCTTTCTTT. Its protein product is CATSDGEANTEAFF.

This clonotype was observed many times. The chain links TRBV5-1 to TRBJ2-7, with no clear D. CDR3 length: 15 residues. The germline CDR1 and CDR2 sequences are SGHRS and YFSETQ. Trimming removed 0 bases at V and 1 base at J, with 11 bases between. CDR3 in amino acids: CASSLEVGASYEQYF. CDR3 DNA: TGCGCCAGCAGCTTGGAAGTCGGTGCTTCCTACGAGCAGTACTTC.

This clonotype was counted at least ten times. V and J are TRBV20-1 and TRBJ2-5, with D possibly matching TRBD1 (5 bases). The germline gives CDR1 DFQATT, CDR2 SNEGSKA (reference sequence). V dropped 5 bases and J dropped 7 bases, with 20 bases sitting between them. The CDR3 runs 14 residues. The CDR3 coding sequence is TGCAGTGCTCCACACCCCCAGGGAATAGCGACCCAGTACTTC. This codes for CSAPHPQGIATQYF.

V usage is TRBV12-3 or TRBV12-4 and J usage is TRBJ2-1; TRBD2 matches 9 bases. Trimming cost V 7 bases and J 4 bases; bases outside gene matches: 5. The CDR3 extends over 14 amino acids. As DNA, the CDR3 is TGTGCCAGCATTTCTAGCGGGGTTTACAATGAGCAGTTCTTC. This codes for CASISSGVYNEQFF.

The J gene is TRBJ2-3, the V gene TRBV9; 7 nucleotides match TRBD1. J gave up 6 bases and V 4 bases, and 14 bases lay outside the gene matches. The CDR3 is 16 amino acids. The germline CDR1 and CDR2 sequences are SGDLS and YYNGEE. Here the CDR3 reads CASSPAQGVRADTQYF. CDR3 coding DNA: TGTGCCAGCAGCCCCGCCCAGGGGGTGCGGGCGGATACGCAGTATTTT.

This clonotype occurred many times. The CDR3 loop reads CASNLNQETQYF. The CDR3 DNA sequence: TGTGCCAGCAACCTAAACCAAGAGACCCAGTACTTC. The chain uses TRBV5-4 and TRBJ2-5, with D hard to call. Germline V gene sequence: CDR1 SGHNT, CDR2 YYREEE (reference sequence). V was pared by 6 bases and J by 0 bases, with 6 bases between. This CDR3 has 12 amino acids.

This chain links TRBV24-1 with TRBJ2-3; the match to TRBD2 covers 13 bases. CDR1 and CDR2 from the germline V gene are KGHDR and SFDVKD. The CDR3 spans 19 residues. The junction had 15 bases not matched to a gene; V was cut back by 5 bases and J by 5 bases. The chain's CDR3 is CATSVSFRTSGGPGDTQYF. The DNA for the CDR3 is TGTGCCACCAGTGTGTCCTTCCGGACTAGCGGGGGCCCAGGAGATACGCAGTATTTT.

The V gene is TRBV20-1, the J gene TRBJ2-5, with D uncertain. Germline V CDR1 and CDR2: DFQATT, SNEGSKA (reference sequence). V was cut by 1 base and J by 6 bases, with 12 bases left in between. CDR3 size: 13 residues. The CDR3: CSARGSATQTQYF. As DNA, the CDR3 is TGCAGTGCTAGAGGCTCAGCTACGCAGACCCAGTACTTC.

V and J are TRBV20-1 and TRBJ2-5; 7 bases match TRBD1. The CDR3 sequence is 14 residues long. Germline loops: CDR1 DFQATT, CDR2 SNEGSKA (reference sequence). The ends lost 6 bases at V and 6 bases at J; junction bases unmatched: 13. This CDR3 is CSATDRQGRQTQYF. The CDR3 region has the DNA TGCAGTGCCACCGATCGACAGGGAAGACAGACCCAGTACTTC.

This clonotype was seen repeatedly, ten times or more. This chain links TRBV12-3 or TRBV12-4 with TRBJ1-1; the D gene is possibly TRBD1 (6 bases). The CDR3 extends over 15 amino acids. V was trimmed by 3 bases and J by 5 bases, leaving 16 bases between them. CDR3 DNA: TGTGCCAGCAGTTTTTTAGGCAGGGGAGGGACTGAAGCTTTCTTT. It specifies CASSFLGRGGTEAFF.

This sequence joins TRBV12-3 or TRBV12-4 and TRBJ2-2; D is unclear. The CDR3 has 13 residues. The V end lost 2 bases, the J end lost 6 bases, and 7 bases lay between the germline ends. CDR3 protein: CASSLREAGELFF. The CDR3 DNA follows: TGTGCCAGCAGTTTACGCGAAGCCGGGGAGCTGTTTTTT.

This clonotype occurred many times. The chain combines TRBV7-3 with TRBJ1-1; D is unclear. CDR3 size: 11 residues. The ends were cut back, 4 bases at V and 3 bases at J, with 3 bases in the middle. Germline V gene sequence: CDR1 SGHTA, CDR2 FQGTGA. As DNA, the CDR3 is TGTGCCAGCAGCTGGGACACTGAAGCTTTCTTT. It encodes CASSWDTEAFF.

This clonotype has only a few counts. V and J are TRBV28 and TRBJ2-1; D call uncertain. This CDR3 is built from 13 residues. From germline, CDR1 is MDHEN and CDR2 SYDVKM. The V end lost 5 bases, the J end lost 15 bases, and 20 bases lay between the germline ends. Here the CDR3 DNA reads TGTGCCAGCAGTCTCTACCCCAACGGGTGGTGGTTCTTC. As protein: CASSLYPNGWWFF. The whole variable domain, remainder taken from reference TRBV28 and TRBJ2-1, is DVKVTQSSRYLVKRTGEKVFLECVQDMDHENMFWYRQDPGLGLRLIYFSYDVKMKEKGDIPEGYSVSREKKERFSLILESASTNQTSMYLCASSLYPNGWWFFGPGTRLTVL.

Comments on this clonotype: At one boundary the junction diverges from the germline segment, which might be a read error. The rearrangement uses TRBV28 and TRBJ1-3, with D hard to call. Germline CDR1 MDHEN, CDR2 SYDVKM. The CDR3 runs 17 residues. CDR3 residues: CTSSSGIGTSSGNTIYF. In nucleotides, the CDR3 is TGTACCAGCAGTTCGGGTATAGGCACTAGCTCTGGAAACACCATATATTTT.

This clonotype was observed at least ten times. The gene calls are TRBV29-1 and TRBJ1-5; 7 bases line up with TRBD1. V shed 7 bases and J 2 bases; nucleotides not matched to a gene: 8. CDR3 size: 14 residues. Germline V gene data show CDR1 as SQVTM and CDR2 as ANQGSEA. The chain's CDR3 is CSAREGARNQPQHF. The CDR3 coding sequence is TGCAGCGCCCGCGAGGGGGCCCGCAATCAGCCCCAGCATTTT.

The chain joins TRBV6-1 to TRBJ1-2; 9 nucleotides line up with TRBD1. The CDR3 is made up of 15 amino acids. Trimming removed 0 bases from V and 2 bases from J; junction bases left unmatched: 1. CDR1 MNHNS and CDR2 SASEGT come from the germline V gene. The CDR3 spells CASSEAGTGNYGYTF. The CDR3 DNA reads TGTGCCAGCAGTGAAGCCGGGACAGGGAACTATGGCTACACCTTC.

There are many counts of this clonotype. A read error may produce the germline difference seen at one junction end. The gene calls are TRBV7-7 and TRBJ2-3, with no clear D. Germline V gives CDR1 SSHAT, CDR2 FNYEAQ (reference sequence). The CDR3 is 14 amino acids. The CDR3 loop reads CASSQSFPPDTQYF. The CDR3 bases are TGTGCTAGCAGCCAATCTTTCCCACCAGATACGCAGTATTTT.

This clonotype has at least ten counts. CDR3 residues: CATSDADSPYTDTQYF. The CDR3 region has the DNA TGTGCCACCAGTGATGCGGACTCCCCGTACACAGATACGCAGTATTTT. The rearrangement links TRBV24-1 to TRBJ2-3, with D tentatively TRBD2 (5 bases). The CDR3 totals 16 residues. The germline V gene encodes CDR1 KGHDR and CDR2 SFDVKD. V lost 3 bases and J 2 bases, leaving 14 bases between the germline ends.

This clonotype was seen ten or more times. The chain is built from TRBV7-2 and TRBJ1-1; TRBD1 might be the D (6 bases). The CDR3 spans 15 residues. Trimming cost V 1 base and J 4 bases, with 13 bases left between them. CDR1 is SGHTA, CDR2 FQGNSA, per germline. The CDR3 here is CASSLEGGEGTEAFF. CDR3 nucleotides: TGTGCCAGCAGCTTAGAGGGGGGGGAGGGCACTGAAGCTTTCTTT.

This clonotype was counted many times. This chain joins TRBV3-1 and TRBJ2-1; D is perhaps TRBD1 (5 bases). The CDR3 runs 15 residues. Per germline, CDR1 LGHDT and CDR2 YNNKEL (reference sequence). Trimming took 4 bases from V and 6 from J, leaving 16 bases between them. In DNA, the CDR3 is TGTGCCAGCAGCCCCCCCACCGACAGTTTCAATGAGCAGTTCTTC. Protein product: CASSPPTDSFNEQFF.

The sample holds many counts of this clonotype. In DNA, the CDR3 is TGTGCCAGCAGTTTTCGTACAGGGGTTGGGTGGGTGAACACTGAAGCTTTCTTT. Translation: CASSFRTGVGWVNTEAFF. V gene TRBV12-3 or TRBV12-4 combines with J gene TRBJ1-1; the match to TRBD1 covers 7 bases. The CDR3 has 18 amino acids. After removal of 3 bases from V and 0 bases from J, the junction contained 13 bases not matched to a gene.

The chain joins TRBV20-1 to TRBJ2-5; TRBD2 matches 8 bases. The CDR3 is 15 amino acids. V lost 6 bases and J lost 1; bases outside the gene matches: 10. CDR1 and CDR2 from the germline V gene are DFQATT and SNEGSKA (reference sequence). CDR3 bases: TGCAGTGCGGGAGATAGCGGGGAGATCCAAGAGACCCAGTACTTC. It specifies CSAGDSGEIQETQYF.

This clonotype showed up just a few times. This rearrangement joins TRBV18 to TRBJ1-1, with a tentative D call TRBD1 (5 bases). Germline V gives CDR1 KGHSH, CDR2 LQKENI. The CDR3 spans 15 residues. Between the trimmed V and J ends, which lost 2 bases and 3 bases, there was a span of 13 bases. CDR3 sequence reads: CASSPSTGGDTEAFF. CDR3 sequence (DNA): TGTGCCAGCTCACCATCTACCGGAGGGGACACTGAAGCTTTCTTT.

This clonotype was observed at least ten times. V and J are TRBV4-2 and TRBJ2-2, with 12 bases aligning to TRBD2. CDR1 and CDR2 (germline): LGHNA, YNFKEQ. This CDR3 is 16 amino acids long. Losses at the gene ends were 4 bases for V and 6 bases for J; bases not matched to a gene: 6. The chain's CDR3 is CASSLRTSGDAGELFF. The CDR3 DNA reads TGTGCCAGCAGCCTCCGGACTAGCGGGGATGCCGGGGAGCTGTTTTTT.

This clonotype was found many times. The chain recombines TRBV12-3 or TRBV12-4 with TRBJ1-1; D is undetermined. With 6 bases removed from V and 2 bases from J, the gap between germline ends came to 16 bases. This CDR3 is 15 amino acids long. CDR3 residues: CASSLRADYNTEAFF. CDR3 in DNA: TGTGCCAGCAGCCTCCGGGCGGATTACAACACTGAAGCTTTCTTT.